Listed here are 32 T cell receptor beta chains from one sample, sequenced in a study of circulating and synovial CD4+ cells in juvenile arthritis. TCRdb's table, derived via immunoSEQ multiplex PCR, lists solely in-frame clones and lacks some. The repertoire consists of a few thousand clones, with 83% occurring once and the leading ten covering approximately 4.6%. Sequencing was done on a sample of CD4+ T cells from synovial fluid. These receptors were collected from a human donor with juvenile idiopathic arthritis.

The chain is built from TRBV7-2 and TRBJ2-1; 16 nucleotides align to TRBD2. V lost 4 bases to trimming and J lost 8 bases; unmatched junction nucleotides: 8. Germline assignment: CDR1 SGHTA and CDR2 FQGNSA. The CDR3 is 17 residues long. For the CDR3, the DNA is TGTGCCAGCAGCTCAGGGACTAGCGGGGGGGCGATCGATGAGCAGTTCTTC. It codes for CASSSGTSGGAIDEQFF.

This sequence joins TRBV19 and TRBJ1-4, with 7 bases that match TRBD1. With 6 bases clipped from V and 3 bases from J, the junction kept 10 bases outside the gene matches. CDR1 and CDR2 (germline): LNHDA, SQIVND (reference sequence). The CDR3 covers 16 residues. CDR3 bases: TGTGCCAGTAGCATGCTGAGGGGGCAAGCTAATGAAAAACTGTTTTTT. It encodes CASSMLRGQANEKLFF.

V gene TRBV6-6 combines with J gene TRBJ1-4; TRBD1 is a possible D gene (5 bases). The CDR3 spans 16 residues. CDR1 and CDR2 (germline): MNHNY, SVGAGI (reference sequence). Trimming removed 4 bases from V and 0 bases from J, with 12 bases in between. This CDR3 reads CASSWGVAATNEKLFF. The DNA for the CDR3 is TGTGCCAGCAGTTGGGGGGTGGCGGCAACTAATGAAAAACTGTTTTTT.

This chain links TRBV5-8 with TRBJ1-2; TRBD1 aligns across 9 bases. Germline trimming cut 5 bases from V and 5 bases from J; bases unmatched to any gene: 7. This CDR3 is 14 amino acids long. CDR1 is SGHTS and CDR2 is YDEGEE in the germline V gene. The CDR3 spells CASSIGQGIYGYTF. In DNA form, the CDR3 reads TGTGCCAGCAGTATCGGACAGGGGATATATGGCTACACCTTC.

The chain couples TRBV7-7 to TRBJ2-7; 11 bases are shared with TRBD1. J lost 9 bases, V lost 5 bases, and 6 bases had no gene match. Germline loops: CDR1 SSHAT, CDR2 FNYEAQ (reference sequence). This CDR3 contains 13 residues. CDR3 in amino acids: CASSRGGQGVQYF. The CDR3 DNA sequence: TGTGCCAGCAGCAGAGGGGGACAGGGGGTGCAGTACTTC.

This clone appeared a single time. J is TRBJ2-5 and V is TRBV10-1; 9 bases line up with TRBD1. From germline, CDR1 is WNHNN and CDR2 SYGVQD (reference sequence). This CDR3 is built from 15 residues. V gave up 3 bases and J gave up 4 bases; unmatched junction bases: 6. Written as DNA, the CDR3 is TGCGCCAGCAGTGACGACAGGGGGGTGGTAGAGACCCAGTACTTC. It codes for CASSDDRGVVETQYF.

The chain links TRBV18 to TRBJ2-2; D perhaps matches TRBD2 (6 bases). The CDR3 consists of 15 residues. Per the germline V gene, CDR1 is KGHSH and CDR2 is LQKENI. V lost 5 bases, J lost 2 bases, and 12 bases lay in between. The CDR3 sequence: CASSAGAGNTGELFF. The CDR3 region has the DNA TGTGCCAGCTCAGCCGGGGCGGGAAACACCGGGGAGCTGTTTTTT. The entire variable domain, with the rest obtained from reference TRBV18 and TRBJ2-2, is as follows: NAGVMQNPRHLVRRRGQEARLRCSPMKGHSHVYWYRQLPEEGLKFMVYLQKENIIDESGMPKERFSAEFPKEGPSILRIQQVVRGDSAAYFCASSAGAGNTGELFFGEGSRLTVL.

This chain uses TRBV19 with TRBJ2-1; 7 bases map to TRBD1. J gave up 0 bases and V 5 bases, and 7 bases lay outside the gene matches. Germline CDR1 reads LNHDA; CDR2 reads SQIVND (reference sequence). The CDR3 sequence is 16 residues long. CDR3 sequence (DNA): TGTGCCAGTAGTGCCGGACAGGCGATCTCCTACAATGAGCAGTTCTTC. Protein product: CASSAGQAISYNEQFF.

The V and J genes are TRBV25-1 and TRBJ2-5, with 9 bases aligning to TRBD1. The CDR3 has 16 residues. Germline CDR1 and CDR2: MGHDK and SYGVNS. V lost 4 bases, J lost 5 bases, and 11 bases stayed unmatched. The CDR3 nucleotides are TGTGCCAGCAGTGCCGCGGATGGACAGGGGATGGAGACCCAGTACTTC. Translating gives CASSAADGQGMETQYF.

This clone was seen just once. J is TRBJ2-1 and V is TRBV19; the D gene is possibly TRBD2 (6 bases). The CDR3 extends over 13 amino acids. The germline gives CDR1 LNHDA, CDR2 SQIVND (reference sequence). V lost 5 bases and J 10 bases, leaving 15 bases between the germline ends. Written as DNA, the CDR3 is TGTGCCAGTAGTGTCACGCGGGACGCCGAGCAGTTCTTC. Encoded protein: CASSVTRDAEQFF.

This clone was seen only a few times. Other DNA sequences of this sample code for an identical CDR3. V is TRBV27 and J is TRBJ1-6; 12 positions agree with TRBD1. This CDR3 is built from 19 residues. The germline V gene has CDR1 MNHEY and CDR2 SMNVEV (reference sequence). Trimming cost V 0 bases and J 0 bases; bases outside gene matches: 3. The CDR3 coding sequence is TGTGCCAGCAGTTTATCGGGGACAGGGGGCTTCTCCTATAATTCACCCCTCCACTTT. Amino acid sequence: CASSLSGTGGFSYNSPLHF.

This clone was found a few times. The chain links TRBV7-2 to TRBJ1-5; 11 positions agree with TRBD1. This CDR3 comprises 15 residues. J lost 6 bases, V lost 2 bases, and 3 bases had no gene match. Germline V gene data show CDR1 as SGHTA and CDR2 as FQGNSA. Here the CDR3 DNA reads TGTGCCAGCAGCTTATGGACAGGGGGCGGTCAGCCCCAGCATTTT. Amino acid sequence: CASSLWTGGGQPQHF. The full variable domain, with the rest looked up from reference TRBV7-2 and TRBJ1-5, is GAGVSQSPSNKVTEKGKDVELRCDPISGHTALYWYRQSLGQGLEFLIYFQGNSAPDKSGLPSDRFSAERTGGSVSTLTIQRTQQEDSAVYLCASSLWTGGGQPQHFGDGTRLSIL.

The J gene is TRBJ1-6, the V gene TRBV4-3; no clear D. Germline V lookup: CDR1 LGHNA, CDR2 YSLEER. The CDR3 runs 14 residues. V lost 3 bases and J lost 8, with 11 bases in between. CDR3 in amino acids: CASSQAGSDSPLHF. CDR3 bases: TGCGCCAGCAGCCAGGCGGGCTCAGATTCACCCCTCCACTTT.

Here the CDR3 reads CASSLTQGTWETQYF. DNA of the CDR3: TGTGCCAGCAGCCTAACACAGGGGACGTGGGAGACCCAGTACTTC. V gene TRBV7-2 combines with J gene TRBJ2-5, with 7 bases matching TRBD1. The CDR3 consists of 15 residues. CDR1 is SGHTA and CDR2 is FQGNSA in the germline V gene. Trimming took 5 bases from V and 5 from J; bases not matched to a gene: 11.

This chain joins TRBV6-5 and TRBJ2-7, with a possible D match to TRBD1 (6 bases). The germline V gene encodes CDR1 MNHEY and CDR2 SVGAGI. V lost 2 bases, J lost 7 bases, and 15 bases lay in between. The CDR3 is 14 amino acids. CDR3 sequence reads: CASSYETGNREQYF. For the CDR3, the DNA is TGTGCCAGCAGTTACGAGACAGGAAATAGGGAGCAGTACTTC.

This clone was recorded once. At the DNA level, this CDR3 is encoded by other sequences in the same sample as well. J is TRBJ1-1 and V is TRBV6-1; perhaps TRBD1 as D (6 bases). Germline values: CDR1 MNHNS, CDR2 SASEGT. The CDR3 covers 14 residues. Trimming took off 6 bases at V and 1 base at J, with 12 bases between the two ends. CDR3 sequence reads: CASRRGGSNTEAFF. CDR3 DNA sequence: TGTGCCAGCAGACGAGGGGGATCGAACACTGAAGCTTTCTTT.

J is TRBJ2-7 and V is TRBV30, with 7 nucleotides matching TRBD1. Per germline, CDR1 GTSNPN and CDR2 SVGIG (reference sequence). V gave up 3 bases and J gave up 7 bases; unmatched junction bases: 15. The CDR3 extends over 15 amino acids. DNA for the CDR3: TGTGCCTGGAGGACAACAGGGGCCGCCTCGGGAGAGCAGTACTTC. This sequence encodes CAWRTTGAASGEQYF.

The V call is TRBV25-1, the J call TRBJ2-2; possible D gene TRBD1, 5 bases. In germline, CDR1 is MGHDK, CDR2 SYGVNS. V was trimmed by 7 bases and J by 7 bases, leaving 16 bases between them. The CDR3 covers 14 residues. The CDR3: CASKASGLRGELFF. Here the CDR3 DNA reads TGTGCCAGCAAGGCGTCAGGGTTGCGCGGGGAGCTGTTTTTT.

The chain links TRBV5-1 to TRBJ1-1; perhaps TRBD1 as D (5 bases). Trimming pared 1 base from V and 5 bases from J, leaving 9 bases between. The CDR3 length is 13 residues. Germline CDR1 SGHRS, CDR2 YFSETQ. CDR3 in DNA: TGCGCCAGCAGCTTGAGACAGCTTACTGAAGCTTTCTTT. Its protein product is CASSLRQLTEAFF.

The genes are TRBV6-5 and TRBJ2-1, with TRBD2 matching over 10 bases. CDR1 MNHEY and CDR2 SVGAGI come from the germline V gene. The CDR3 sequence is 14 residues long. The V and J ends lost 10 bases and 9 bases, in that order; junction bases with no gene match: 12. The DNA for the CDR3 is TGTGCCACCACAAAAGCGGGAGGGCCTGGTGAGCAGTTCTTC. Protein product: CATTKAGGPGEQFF.

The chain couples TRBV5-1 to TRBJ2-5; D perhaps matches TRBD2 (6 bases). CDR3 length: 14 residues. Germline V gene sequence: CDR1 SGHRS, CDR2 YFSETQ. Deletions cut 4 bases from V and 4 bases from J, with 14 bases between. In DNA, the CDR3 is TGCGCCAGCAGCCCGGGACTCCCCCCAGAGACCCAGTACTTC. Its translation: CASSPGLPPETQYF.

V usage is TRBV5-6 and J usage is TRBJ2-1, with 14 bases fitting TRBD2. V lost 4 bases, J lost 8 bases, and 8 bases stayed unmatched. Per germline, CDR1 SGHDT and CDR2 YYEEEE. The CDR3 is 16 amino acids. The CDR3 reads CASSPGTSGSSYEQFF. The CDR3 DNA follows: TGTGCCAGCAGCCCGGGGACTAGCGGGAGTTCTTATGAGCAGTTCTTC.

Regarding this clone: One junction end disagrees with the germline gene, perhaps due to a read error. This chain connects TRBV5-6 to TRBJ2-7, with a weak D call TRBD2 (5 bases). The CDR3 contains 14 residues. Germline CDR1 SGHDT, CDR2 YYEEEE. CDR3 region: CASTLGTSSYEQYF. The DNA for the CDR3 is TGTGCCAGCACCTTGGGTACTAGCTCCTACGAGCAGTACTTC.

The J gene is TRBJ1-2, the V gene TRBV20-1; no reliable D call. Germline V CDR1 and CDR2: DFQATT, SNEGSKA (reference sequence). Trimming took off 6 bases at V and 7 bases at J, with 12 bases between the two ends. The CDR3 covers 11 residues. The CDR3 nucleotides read TGCAGTGCCCCAAGCGCTCGTGGCTACACCTTC. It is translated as CSAPSARGYTF.

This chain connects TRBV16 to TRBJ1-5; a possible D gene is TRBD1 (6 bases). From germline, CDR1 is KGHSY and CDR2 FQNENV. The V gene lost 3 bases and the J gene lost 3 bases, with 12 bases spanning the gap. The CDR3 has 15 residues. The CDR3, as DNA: TGTGCCAGCAGCCATCGCGACAGGCACAATCAGCCCCAGCATTTT. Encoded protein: CASSHRDRHNQPQHF.

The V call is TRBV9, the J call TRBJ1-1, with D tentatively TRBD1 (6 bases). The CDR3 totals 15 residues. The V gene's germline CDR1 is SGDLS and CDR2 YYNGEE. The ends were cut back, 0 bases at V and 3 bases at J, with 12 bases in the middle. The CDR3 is CASSVGGTTDTEAFF. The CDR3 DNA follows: TGTGCCAGCAGCGTAGGAGGGACAACGGACACTGAAGCTTTCTTT.

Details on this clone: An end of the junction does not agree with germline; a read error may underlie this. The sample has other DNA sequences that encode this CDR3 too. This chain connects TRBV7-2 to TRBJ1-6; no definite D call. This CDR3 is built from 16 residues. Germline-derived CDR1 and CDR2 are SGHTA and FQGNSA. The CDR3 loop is CASSPRVSTYNSPLHF. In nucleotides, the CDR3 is TGTGCCAGCAGCCCGAGGGTATCCACCTATAATTCCCCCCTCCACTTT.

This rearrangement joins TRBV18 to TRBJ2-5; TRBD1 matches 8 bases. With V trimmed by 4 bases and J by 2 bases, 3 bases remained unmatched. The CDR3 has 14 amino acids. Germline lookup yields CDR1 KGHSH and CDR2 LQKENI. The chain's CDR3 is CASSRGTGQETQYF. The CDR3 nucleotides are TGTGCCAGCTCACGGGGGACAGGACAAGAGACCCAGTACTTC.

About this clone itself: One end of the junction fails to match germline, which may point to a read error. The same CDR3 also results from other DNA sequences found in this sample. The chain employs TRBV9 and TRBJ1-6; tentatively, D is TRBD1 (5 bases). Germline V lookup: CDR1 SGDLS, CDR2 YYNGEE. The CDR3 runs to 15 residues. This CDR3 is CASSVVGGVNSPLHF. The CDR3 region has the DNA TGTGCCAGCAGCGTAGTTGGGGGGGTTAATTCACCCCTCCACTTC. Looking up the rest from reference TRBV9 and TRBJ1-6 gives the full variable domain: DSGVTQTPKHLITATGQRVTLRCSPRSGDLSVYWYQQSLDQGLQFLIQYYNGEERAKGNILERFSAQQFPDLHSELNLSSLELGDSALYFCASSVVGGVNSPLHFGNGTRLTVT.

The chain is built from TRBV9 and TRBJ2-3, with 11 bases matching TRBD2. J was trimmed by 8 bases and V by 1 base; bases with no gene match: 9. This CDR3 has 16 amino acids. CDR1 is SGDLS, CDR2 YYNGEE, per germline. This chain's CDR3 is CASSVQVAGGPGTQYF. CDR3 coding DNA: TGTGCCAGCAGCGTACAGGTAGCGGGGGGGCCTGGTACGCAGTATTTT.

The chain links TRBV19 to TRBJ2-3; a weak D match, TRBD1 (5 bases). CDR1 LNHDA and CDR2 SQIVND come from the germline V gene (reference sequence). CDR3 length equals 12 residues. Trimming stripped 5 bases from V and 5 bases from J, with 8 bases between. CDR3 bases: TGTGCCAGTAGTCCGACAGTAGATACGCAGTATTTT. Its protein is CASSPTVDTQYF.

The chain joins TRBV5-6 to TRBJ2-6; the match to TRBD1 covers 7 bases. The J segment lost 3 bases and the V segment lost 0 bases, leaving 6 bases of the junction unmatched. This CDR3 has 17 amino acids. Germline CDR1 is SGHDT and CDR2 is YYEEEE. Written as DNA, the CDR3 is TGTGCCAGCAGCTTGGAGGTAGGGGGCTATGGGGCCAACGTCCTGACTTTC. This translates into CASSLEVGGYGANVLTF.